This T cell receptor (beta chain) was sequenced for a study of radiation and T cells in renal cell carcinoma. The germline V gene has CDR1 SNHLY and CDR2 FYNNEI. The junction had 15 bases not matched to a gene; V was cut back by 8 bases and J by 6 bases. The CDR3 runs 18 residues. The data were produced by immunoSEQ multiplex PCR, yet TCRdb's version contains in-frame clones alone and is incomplete. The data contain roughly 58,000 clones, around 80% of them singletons. Time point defined: blood 4 weeks post-SBRT, at nephrectomy. Stated treatment: 15 Gy SBRT to primary tumor, nephrectomy 4 weeks later. Nephrectomy followed 15 Gy stereotactic body radiation by 4 weeks. Blood was sampled at baseline, 2 weeks and 4 weeks after SBRT.

Sequencing was performed on blood, taken from a patient whose treatment included radiotherapy and nephrectomy. This TCR was sampled from a man aged 60 to 69 with renal cell carcinoma. The chain uses TRBV2 and TRBJ2-3; the match to TRBD2 covers 15 bases. Written as DNA, the CDR3 is TGTGCCAGCTCGGGACTAGCGGGAGGATACTCTTTAGCGGATACGCAGTATTTT. Its protein is CASSGLAGGYSLADTQYF.